The 7 T cell receptor beta chains reported below all come from one sample, sequenced in a study of T-cell reconstitution after alpha-beta-depleted transplantation in children. Library preparation (for TCRbeta) was performed with unique molecular identifiers. MiXCR, run by TCRdb on the PCR reads, gives a single entry per CDR3 protein. The table has approximately 640,000 distinct CDR3 sequences, 16% seen once. The sequenced sample was PBMCs from the stem cell graft donor, obtained from the stem cell graft. The source of these receptors is a human donor who donated a stem cell graft to a child with acute myeloid leukemia.

This clonotype has a count of ten or more. This chain connects TRBV7-2 to TRBJ1-5; 8 bases are a match to TRBD1. V lost 6 bases, J lost 3 bases, and 7 bases stayed unmatched. This CDR3 is 15 amino acids long. Germline CDR1 SGHTA, CDR2 FQGNSA. The CDR3 loop is CASSFGQGHNQPQHF. The CDR3 DNA sequence: TGTGCCAGCAGTTTTGGACAGGGTCACAATCAGCCCCAGCATTTT.

The table lists this clonotype with many counts. CDR3 coding DNA: TGCAGTGCTAGGGGGACTAGCGGGGCCGGTAGCTCCTACAATGAGCAGTTCTTC. This sequence encodes CSARGTSGAGSSYNEQFF. This chain links TRBV20-1 with TRBJ2-1; 13 bases fit TRBD2. Looked up from germline, CDR1 is DFQATT and CDR2 is SNEGSKA (reference sequence). J was trimmed by 0 bases and V by 3 bases; bases with no gene match: 8. The CDR3 has 18 residues.

This clonotype came up a few times. The rearrangement joins TRBV25-1 to TRBJ1-1, with D hard to call. Trimming left V 4 bases short and J 1 base short, with 10 bases between. This CDR3 is built from 14 residues. Germline V gene lookup returns CDR1 MGHDK and CDR2 SYGVNS. The CDR3 protein is CASSASDANTEAFF. CDR3 nucleotides: TGTGCCAGCAGTGCATCGGACGCGAACACTGAAGCTTTCTTT.

CDR3: CASSHLRGTVNTGELFF. CDR3 DNA: TGCGCCAGCAGCCACCTAAGGGGGACAGTGAACACCGGGGAGCTGTTTTTT. The chain couples TRBV4-1 to TRBJ2-2; 7 bases agree with TRBD1. The length of the CDR3 is 17 residues. Germline V gene lookup returns CDR1 MGHRA and CDR2 YSYEKL. V shed 3 bases and J 1 base; nucleotides not matched to a gene: 8.

This clonotype was detected only a few times. V gene TRBV20-1 combines with J gene TRBJ2-1, with D perhaps TRBD1 (5 bases). Germline-derived CDR1 and CDR2 are DFQATT and SNEGSKA (reference sequence). Trimming removed 1 base at V and 1 base at J, with 20 bases between. This CDR3 has 18 amino acids. This CDR3 is CSARGRGMGFGSYNEQFF. In DNA form, the CDR3 reads TGCAGTGCTAGAGGAAGGGGAATGGGGTTCGGATCCTACAATGAGCAGTTCTTC.

The V gene is TRBV11-1, the J gene TRBJ2-2, with 8 bases identical to TRBD1. In germline, CDR1 is SGHAT, CDR2 FQDESV (reference sequence). The CDR3 contains 15 residues. V gave up 3 bases and J gave up 3 bases; unmatched junction bases: 3. CDR3 protein: CASSFRTGHTGELFF. CDR3 DNA: TGTGCCAGCAGCTTCCGGACAGGGCACACCGGGGAGCTGTTTTTT.

This clonotype was found a few times. V usage is TRBV20-1 and J usage is TRBJ1-5; D is perhaps TRBD1 (5 bases). CDR3 length: 14 amino acids. Germline V gives CDR1 DFQATT, CDR2 SNEGSKA (reference sequence). The ends were cut back, 6 bases at V and 5 bases at J, with 17 bases in the middle. The CDR3 reads CSAFSGRADQPQHF. The DNA for the CDR3 is TGCAGTGCCTTCTCAGGCAGGGCGGATCAGCCCCAGCATTTT.